This T cell receptor (beta chain) was recorded in a study of shared clonotypes between healthy human individuals. CD8 cells regarded as naive lacked CD45RO, were positively chosen for CCR7, and omitted terminally differentiated effector memory CD45RA+ cells. Every donor was a Caucasian adult from Nashville, Tennessee. Study-wide results and limits: Naive subsets generally exceeded memory subsets in estimated richness.

Comments on this clone: Antigen specificity is unknown.

Each cell subset's genomic DNA was divided evenly among several immunoSEQ plates. Sorted-subset replicate PCR reactions were performed with approximately 180 ng DNA, corresponding to about 30,000 T cell genomes. The repertoire was sequenced with immunoSEQ multiplex PCR; TCRdb's copy has only in-frame clones and lacks some. This sample has about 700,000 clones, with around 92% found just once. Sequencing was done on a sample of naive CD8+ T cells sorted from blood. The TCR sequence derives from a man aged 25-40 years in good health.

CDR3 sequence: CASTGTGKGEAFF. The DNA for the CDR3 is TGTGCCAGCACCGGCACAGGGAAGGGTGAAGCTTTCTTT. The chain uses TRBV7-9 and TRBJ1-1; D may be TRBD1 (6 bases). Germline V gives CDR1 SEHNR, CDR2 FQNEAQ (reference sequence). Trimming removed 7 bases at V and 7 bases at J, with 16 bases between. The CDR3 is 13 residues long.